The 32 T cell receptor beta chains below all came from one sample that was sequenced in a study of T cells after yellow fever vaccination. TCRdb recomputed calls from the 5' RACE reads with MiXCR, one row per CDR3 protein. The sample shows some 500,000 distinct CDR3 sequences, 13% of them seen only once. This sample comprised PBMCs, obtained on the day of the yellow fever booster vaccination. These TCRs come from a man aged 25-45 years who received the YFV17D yellow fever vaccine.

The V call is TRBV5-1, the J call TRBJ2-7; 11 bases align to TRBD1. Trimming took 3 bases from V and 4 from J; bases not matched to a gene: 3. Germline V lookup: CDR1 SGHRS, CDR2 YFSETQ. The CDR3 has 14 amino acids. As DNA, the CDR3 is TGCGCCAGCAGCTGGGACAGGGGGTTGTACGAGCAGTACTTC. Its protein product is CASSWDRGLYEQYF.

This clonotype was recorded many times. The chain joins TRBV5-4 to TRBJ2-4; the D gene is possibly TRBD2 (5 bases). From germline, CDR1 is SGHNT and CDR2 YYREEE (reference sequence). Trimming pared 1 base from V and 6 bases from J, leaving 14 bases between. CDR3 size: 15 residues. In DNA form, the CDR3 reads TGTGCCAGCAGCTTGATGGGGAGCTCGGGAAACATTCAGTACTTC. Its protein product is CASSLMGSSGNIQYF. Variable domain in full (rest from reference TRBV5-4 and TRBJ2-4): ETGVTQSPTHLIKTRGQQVTLRCSSQSGHNTVSWYQQALGQGPQFIFQYYREEENGRGNFPPRFSGLQFPNYSSELNVNALELDDSALYLCASSLMGSSGNIQYFGAGTRLSVL.

The sample holds a few counts of this clonotype. The chain is built from TRBV7-2 and TRBJ2-1; 8 bases align to TRBD1. Germline-derived CDR1 and CDR2 are SGHTA and FQGNSA. V shed 6 bases, J shed 9 bases, and the junction held 1 base outside the gene matches. This CDR3 region has 11 residues. The CDR3 DNA reads as TGTGCCAGCAGTGGGACAGGTGAGCAGTTCTTC. This gives the protein CASSGTGEQFF.

The chain recombines TRBV5-1 with TRBJ2-7, with TRBD2 identical over 7 bases. The germline V gene encodes CDR1 SGHRS and CDR2 YFSETQ. V shed 4 bases and J 4 bases; nucleotides not matched to a gene: 8. This CDR3 is built from 14 residues. CDR3 nucleotide sequence: TGCGCCAGCAGCGGAAGGGGAGGGGAATACGAGCAGTACTTC. Its protein is CASSGRGGEYEQYF.

The V and J genes are TRBV29-1 and TRBJ2-7, with a tentative D call TRBD1 (6 bases). The germline CDR1 and CDR2 sequences are SQVTM and ANQGSEA. V was shortened by 8 bases and J by 2 bases, with 13 bases between the two germline ends. CDR3 size: 12 residues. The CDR3 loop is CSIRTVTYEQYF. CDR3 bases: TGCAGCATCCGGACAGTTACCTACGAGCAGTACTTC.

This clonotype turned up a few times. The rearrangement uses TRBV5-1 and TRBJ2-2; tentatively, D is TRBD1 or TRBD2 (7 bases each). V gave up 0 bases and J gave up 10 bases, with 13 bases separating them. Per germline, CDR1 SGHRS and CDR2 YFSETQ. This CDR3 spans 14 amino acids. The CDR3 nucleotides read TGCGCCAGCAGCTTGGCCAGGGGGGGCGCGGAGCTGTTTTTT. Protein: CASSLARGGAELFF.

This chain joins TRBV28 and TRBJ2-7; D assignment may be TRBD1 or TRBD2 (5 bases each). From germline, CDR1 is MDHEN and CDR2 SYDVKM. This CDR3 is 14 amino acids long. Between the trimmed V and J ends, which lost 3 bases and 2 bases, there was a span of 11 bases. The CDR3 loop is CASSFGALAYEQYF. In nucleotides, the CDR3 is TGTGCCAGCAGTTTCGGGGCCTTAGCCTACGAGCAGTACTTC.

This clonotype was detected only a few times. The chain combines TRBV5-1 with TRBJ2-5; tentatively, D is TRBD1 or TRBD2 (5 bases each). Germline V lookup: CDR1 SGHRS, CDR2 YFSETQ. V lost 4 bases and J 1 base, leaving 20 bases between the germline ends. CDR3 length: 17 residues. The CDR3 spells CASSDLAGALAQETQYF. The DNA for the CDR3 is TGCGCCAGCAGCGATTTAGCCGGGGCCCTTGCCCAAGAGACCCAGTACTTC.

This clonotype came up a few times. The chain uses TRBV12-3 or TRBV12-4 and TRBJ2-5; TRBD2 matches at 9 bases. V lost 6 bases and J lost 5; bases outside the gene matches: 10. The CDR3 spans 15 residues. CDR3 nucleotide sequence: TGTGCCAGCAGCTTGACTAGCGGAGTACGGGAGACCCAGTACTTC. Its translation is CASSLTSGVRETQYF.

CDR3 protein: CASSQVDNEQFF. DNA for the CDR3: TGCGCCAGCAGCCAAGTTGACAATGAGCAGTTCTTC. This sequence joins TRBV4-3 and TRBJ2-1; D gene ambiguous. Trimming cost V 1 base and J 5 bases, with 3 bases left between them. Looked up from germline, CDR1 is LGHNA and CDR2 is YSLEER. The CDR3 is 12 residues long.

This clonotype has more than one count but fewer than ten. The chain joins TRBV5-5 to TRBJ2-1; 8 bases map to TRBD2. Germline CDR1 SGHKS, CDR2 YYEKEE (reference sequence). This CDR3 is 14 amino acids long. V dropped 5 bases and J dropped 7; count of bases not matched to a gene: 8. CDR3 protein: CASRPQPGGNEQFF. The CDR3 DNA is TGTGCCAGCAGGCCCCAGCCGGGGGGGAATGAGCAGTTCTTC.

Only one count was recorded for this clonotype. The CDR3 loop reads CASSVGGASTDTQYF. The DNA of the CDR3 is TGTGCCAGCAGCGTAGGGGGGGCAAGCACAGATACGCAGTATTTT. The chain is built from TRBV9 and TRBJ2-3; perhaps D is TRBD1 or TRBD2 (6 bases each). V lost 0 bases to trimming and J lost 0 bases, with 8 bases between them. The CDR3 contains 15 residues. Germline V gene lookup returns CDR1 SGDLS and CDR2 YYNGEE.

This clonotype occurred a few times. This sequence joins TRBV4-3 and TRBJ2-7; D unclear. The CDR3 loop spans 14 amino acids. The V end was cut by 0 bases, the J end by 3 bases, with 9 bases between. The germline V gene encodes CDR1 LGHNA and CDR2 YSLEER. The CDR3 is CASSQDPRGYEQYF. CDR3 DNA: TGCGCCAGCAGCCAAGATCCACGAGGCTACGAGCAGTACTTC.

Comment on this clonotype: A much larger clone differs by one base, so this may be a read error. The gene calls are TRBV12-3 or TRBV12-4 and TRBJ2-2; D is possibly TRBD2 (5 bases). The CDR3 totals 15 residues. The CDR3 nucleotides are TGTGCCAGCAGCCCGGAGACTGGTAACACCGGGGAGCAGTTTTTT. Its translation: CASSPETGNTGEQFF.

CDR3 region: CASSLPGGDTIYF. In nucleotides, the CDR3 is TGTGCCAGCAGTTTACCTGGAGGGGACACCATATATTTT. The rearrangement links TRBV12-3 or TRBV12-4 to TRBJ1-3, with a possible D match to TRBD1 (5 bases). Trimming took 2 bases from V and 8 from J, leaving 10 bases between them. This CDR3 contains 13 residues.

The chain joins TRBV6-1 to TRBJ2-7, with TRBD2 matching 9 bases. The germline V gene has CDR1 MNHNS and CDR2 SASEGT. The CDR3 sequence is 17 residues long. The junction had 13 bases not matched to a gene; V was cut back by 6 bases and J by 1 base. CDR3 sequence reads: CASSDDPRLAVSYEQYF. CDR3 sequence (DNA): TGTGCCAGCAGCGACGATCCGAGACTAGCGGTATCCTACGAGCAGTACTTC.

This sequence joins TRBV12-3 or TRBV12-4 and TRBJ1-2; 8 positions agree with TRBD1. CDR3 length: 16 amino acids. With 7 bases clipped from V and 7 bases from J, the junction kept 17 bases outside the gene matches. DNA of the CDR3: TGTGCCAGCACGGACCCCAGGACAGGGCTTTTGACTGGCTACACCTTC. Translating gives CASTDPRTGLLTGYTF.

The chain is built from TRBV21-1 and TRBJ2-3; the D call TRBD2 from the table was never checked on the DNA. TRBV21-1 is termed a pseudogene. This CDR3 is built from 16 residues. The CDR3 loop is CASSKVASGHTDTQYF. As DNA, the CDR3 is TGTGCCAGCAGCAAAGTTGCTAGCGGACACACAGATACGCAGTATTTT.

This clonotype was seen only a few times. The chain carries TRBV12-3 or TRBV12-4 and TRBJ1-4; D might be TRBD1 (5 bases). V was pared by 2 bases and J by 8 bases, with 12 bases between. This CDR3 is 14 amino acids long. The CDR3 nucleotides read TGTGCCAGCAGTTTATCCCGGGACTACGAAAAACTGTTTTTT. This gives the protein CASSLSRDYEKLFF.

This clonotype came up a few times. The rearrangement joins TRBV7-8 to TRBJ2-1, with D possibly TRBD1 on 5 matching bases. Looked up from germline, CDR1 is SGHVS and CDR2 is FQNEAQ. The V gene lost 2 bases and the J gene lost 8 bases, with 10 bases spanning the gap. The CDR3 consists of 13 residues. This chain's CDR3 is CASSLSWGDEQFF. The CDR3 DNA reads as TGTGCCAGCAGCTTATCTTGGGGCGATGAGCAGTTCTTC.

The chain couples TRBV27 to TRBJ2-5; TRBD1 agrees at 9 bases. The CDR3 consists of 15 residues. The germline CDR1 and CDR2 sequences are MNHEY and SMNVEV (reference sequence). V trimming: 3 bases; J trimming: 4 bases; junction bases outside the gene matches: 6. DNA for the CDR3: TGTGCCAGCAGTTTCGGGGACAGGGAGGGAGAGACCCAGTACTTC. Encoded protein: CASSFGDREGETQYF.

This rearrangement joins TRBV5-1 to TRBJ2-5; TRBD2 agrees at 11 bases. From germline, CDR1 is SGHRS and CDR2 YFSETQ. The CDR3 sequence is 16 residues long. Trimming took 4 bases from V and 7 from J; bases not matched to a gene: 12. CDR3 in amino acids: CASSGIAGGLQGTQYF. DNA for the CDR3: TGCGCCAGCAGCGGAATAGCGGGAGGGCTCCAGGGGACCCAGTACTTC.

This clonotype was counted many times. The gene calls are TRBV7-2 and TRBJ1-1; D is unclear. The V gene lost 7 bases and the J gene lost 4 bases, with 10 bases spanning the gap. The germline CDR1 and CDR2 sequences are SGHTA and FQGNSA. This CDR3 is 12 amino acids long. The CDR3 is CASTLSSTEAFF. CDR3 nucleotides: TGTGCCAGCACCTTGTCCAGCACTGAAGCTTTCTTT.

In this sample, this clonotype turned up a few times. The chain uses TRBV27 and TRBJ2-1; the D is unclear. The V end was cut by 1 base, the J end by 3 bases, with 4 bases between. The germline gives CDR1 MNHEY, CDR2 SMNVEV (reference sequence). The CDR3 has 13 residues. The CDR3 bases are TGTGCCAGCAGTTTATATATCTACAATGAGCAGTTCTTC. Translating gives CASSLYIYNEQFF.

There are a few counts of this clonotype. J is TRBJ1-1 and V is TRBV12-3 or TRBV12-4, with D unclear. The CDR3 consists of 14 residues. Trimming took off 7 bases at V and 5 bases at J, with 17 bases between the two ends. The CDR3 region is CASTPNPGVTEAFF. CDR3 DNA sequence: TGTGCCAGCACCCCCAATCCCGGGGTGACTGAAGCTTTCTTT.

This clonotype was counted a few times. V usage is TRBV7-9 and J usage is TRBJ2-7; D call uncertain. This CDR3 region has 14 residues. Germline CDR1 SEHNR, CDR2 FQNEAQ (reference sequence). V lost 3 bases, J lost 2 bases, and 11 bases lay in between. As DNA, the CDR3 is TGTGCCAGCAGCTTGGCTTCGTCGCCCTACGAGCAGTACTTC. It translates to CASSLASSPYEQYF.

V is TRBV6-7 and J is TRBJ2-1, with 7 bases lining up with TRBD1. TRBV6-7 is reported as an ORF; its role is uncertain. With 0 bases clipped from V and 4 bases from J, the junction kept 6 bases outside the gene matches. CDR3 size: 16 residues. The CDR3 DNA sequence: TGTGCCAGCAGTTACTCGACGGGACAGATATACAATGAGCAGTTCTTC. This sequence encodes CASSYSTGQIYNEQFF.

The rearrangement uses TRBV6-5 and TRBJ2-7; tentatively, D is TRBD1 or TRBD2 (5 bases each). V lost 0 bases to trimming and J lost 6 bases, with 18 bases between them. This CDR3 comprises 16 residues. The germline CDR1 and CDR2 sequences are MNHEY and SVGAGI. CDR3 loop: CASSYSVPGTSSEQYF. CDR3 bases: TGTGCCAGCAGTTACTCGGTTCCCGGGACCTCCAGCGAGCAGTACTTC.

This clonotype was counted only a few times. One junction end does not reproduce the germline sequence, and a read error may be involved. The genes are TRBV9 and TRBJ2-1, with D perhaps given as TRBD1 or TRBD2 (6 bases each). The CDR3 is 15 residues long. CDR1 SGDLS and CDR2 YYNGEE come from the germline V gene. The CDR3, as DNA: TGTGCCAGCAGCGTAGTAGGGGGAGGCCCCCTAGCATCGGACTTC. Its translation: CASSVVGGGPLASDF.

The chain is built from TRBV15 and TRBJ2-4; perhaps TRBD2 as D (6 bases). V lost 1 base and J lost 1, with 8 bases in between. CDR1 and CDR2 (germline): LNHNV, YYDKDF (reference sequence). The CDR3 loop spans 15 amino acids. The CDR3 is CATSRAGSAKNIQYF. The CDR3 DNA is TGTGCCACCAGCAGAGCCGGGAGTGCCAAAAACATTCAGTACTTC.

The chain employs TRBV6-1 and TRBJ1-2; 7 bases line up with TRBD1. Germline CDR1 MNHNS, CDR2 SASEGT. This CDR3 is 14 amino acids long. Unmatched junction bases numbered 5, after V lost 7 bases and J lost 0 bases. CDR3 in DNA: TGTGCCAGCAACGAAGGGGGCGCTAACTATGGCTACACCTTC. As protein: CASNEGGANYGYTF.

V usage is TRBV4-3 and J usage is TRBJ1-1; D is possibly TRBD1 (6 bases). The CDR3 runs to 15 residues. Trimming took off 1 base at V and 4 bases at J, with 13 bases between the two ends. Per the germline V gene, CDR1 is LGHNA and CDR2 is YSLEER. The CDR3 loop is CASSQGSQGGTEAFF. The CDR3 DNA follows: TGCGCCAGCAGCCAAGGTTCCCAAGGGGGCACTGAAGCTTTCTTT.